This T cell receptor beta chain is drawn from a study of blood T cell repertoires in COVID-19. Overall study context: Samples taken during acute and convalescent COVID-19 were collected in the United States, Italy and Spain.

The repertoire was sequenced with immunoSEQ multiplex PCR; TCRdb's copy has only in-frame clones and lacks some. Among 200,000 to 250,000 clones listed, about four fifths were seen once. CDR3 length: 16 residues. V lost 1 base, J lost 1 base, and 3 bases stayed unmatched. Germline V CDR1 and CDR2: MGHRA, YSYEKL. The age range of participants was about 18 to 100 years, with residence in around 22 US areas. This clonotype originated in a woman aged 40 to 50 with acute COVID-19. Sequenced: PBMCs or T cells enriched from blood (not recorded which). The V and J genes are TRBV4-1 and TRBJ2-4; the match to TRBD2 covers 8 bases. CDR3 bases: TGCGCCAGCAGCCAAGGCGGGGGGTGGGCCAAAAACATTCAGTACTTC. Translating gives CASSQGGGWAKNIQYF.